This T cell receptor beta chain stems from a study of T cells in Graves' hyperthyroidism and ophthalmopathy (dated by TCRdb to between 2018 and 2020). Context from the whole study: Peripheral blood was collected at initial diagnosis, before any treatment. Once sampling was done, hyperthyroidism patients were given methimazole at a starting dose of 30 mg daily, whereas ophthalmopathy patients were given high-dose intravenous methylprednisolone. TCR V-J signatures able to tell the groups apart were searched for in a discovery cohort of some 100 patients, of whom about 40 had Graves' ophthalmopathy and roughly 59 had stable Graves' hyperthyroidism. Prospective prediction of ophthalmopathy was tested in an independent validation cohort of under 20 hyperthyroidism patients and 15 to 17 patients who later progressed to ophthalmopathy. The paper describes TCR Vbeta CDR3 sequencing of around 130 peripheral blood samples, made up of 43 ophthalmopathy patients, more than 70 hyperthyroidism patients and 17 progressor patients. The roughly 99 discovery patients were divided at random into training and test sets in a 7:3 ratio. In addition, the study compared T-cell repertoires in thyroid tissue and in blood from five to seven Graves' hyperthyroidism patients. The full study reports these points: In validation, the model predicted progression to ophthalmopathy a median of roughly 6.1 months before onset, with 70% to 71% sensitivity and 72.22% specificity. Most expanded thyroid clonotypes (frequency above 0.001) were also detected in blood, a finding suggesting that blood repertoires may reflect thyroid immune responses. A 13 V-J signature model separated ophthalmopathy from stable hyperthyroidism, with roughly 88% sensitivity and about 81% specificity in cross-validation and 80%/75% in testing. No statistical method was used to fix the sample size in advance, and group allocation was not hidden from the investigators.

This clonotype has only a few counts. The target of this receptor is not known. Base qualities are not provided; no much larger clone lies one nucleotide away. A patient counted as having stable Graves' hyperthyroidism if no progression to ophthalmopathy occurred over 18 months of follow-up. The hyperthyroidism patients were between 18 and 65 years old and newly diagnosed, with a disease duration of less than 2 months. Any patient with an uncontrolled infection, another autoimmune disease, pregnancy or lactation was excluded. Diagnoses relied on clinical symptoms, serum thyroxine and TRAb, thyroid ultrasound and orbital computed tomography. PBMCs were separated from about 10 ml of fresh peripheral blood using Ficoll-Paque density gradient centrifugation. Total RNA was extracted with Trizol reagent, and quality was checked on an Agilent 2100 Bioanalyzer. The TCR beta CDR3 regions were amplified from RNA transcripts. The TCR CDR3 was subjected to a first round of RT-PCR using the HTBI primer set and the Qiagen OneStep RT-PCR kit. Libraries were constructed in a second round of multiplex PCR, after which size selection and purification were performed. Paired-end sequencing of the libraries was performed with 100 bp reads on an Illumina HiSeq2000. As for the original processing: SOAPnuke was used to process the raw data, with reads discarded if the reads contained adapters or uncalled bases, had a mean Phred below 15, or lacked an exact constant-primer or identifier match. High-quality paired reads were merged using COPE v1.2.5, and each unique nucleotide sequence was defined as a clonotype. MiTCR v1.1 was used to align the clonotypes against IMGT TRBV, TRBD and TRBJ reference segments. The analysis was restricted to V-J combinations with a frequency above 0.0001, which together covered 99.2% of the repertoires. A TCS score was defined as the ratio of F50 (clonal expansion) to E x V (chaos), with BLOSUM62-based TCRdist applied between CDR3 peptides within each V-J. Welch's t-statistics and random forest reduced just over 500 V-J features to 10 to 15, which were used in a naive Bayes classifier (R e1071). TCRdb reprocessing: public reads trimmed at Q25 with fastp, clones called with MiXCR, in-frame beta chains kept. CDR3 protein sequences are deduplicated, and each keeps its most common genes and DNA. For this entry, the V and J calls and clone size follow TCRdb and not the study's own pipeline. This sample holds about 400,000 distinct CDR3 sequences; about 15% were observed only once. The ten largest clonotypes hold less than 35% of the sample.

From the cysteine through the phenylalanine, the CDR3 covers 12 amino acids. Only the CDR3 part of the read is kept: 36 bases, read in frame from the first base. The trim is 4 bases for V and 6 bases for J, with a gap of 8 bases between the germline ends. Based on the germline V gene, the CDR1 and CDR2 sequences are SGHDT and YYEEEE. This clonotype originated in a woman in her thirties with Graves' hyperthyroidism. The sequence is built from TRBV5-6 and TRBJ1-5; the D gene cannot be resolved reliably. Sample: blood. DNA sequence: TGTGCCAGCAGCGCGATGGGTCAGCCCCAGCATTTT. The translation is CASSAMGQPQHF. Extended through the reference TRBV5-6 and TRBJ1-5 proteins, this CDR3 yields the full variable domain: DAGVTQSPTHLIKTRGQQVTLRCSPKSGHDTVSWYQQALGQGPQFIFQYYEEEERQRGNFPDRFSGHQFPNYSSELNVNALLLGDSALYLCASSAMGQPQHFGDGTRLSIL.